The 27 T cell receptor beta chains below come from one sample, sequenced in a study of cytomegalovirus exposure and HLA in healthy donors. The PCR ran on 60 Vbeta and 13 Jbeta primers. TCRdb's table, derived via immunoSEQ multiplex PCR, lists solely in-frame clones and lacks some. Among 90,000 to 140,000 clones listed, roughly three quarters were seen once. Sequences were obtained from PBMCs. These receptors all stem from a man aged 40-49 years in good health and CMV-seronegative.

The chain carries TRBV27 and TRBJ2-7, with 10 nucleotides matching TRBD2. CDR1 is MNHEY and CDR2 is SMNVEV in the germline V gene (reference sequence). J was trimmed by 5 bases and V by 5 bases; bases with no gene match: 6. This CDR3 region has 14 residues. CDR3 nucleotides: TGTGCCAGCAGTCACTGGACTAGCGGCAACGAGCAGTACTTC. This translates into CASSHWTSGNEQYF.

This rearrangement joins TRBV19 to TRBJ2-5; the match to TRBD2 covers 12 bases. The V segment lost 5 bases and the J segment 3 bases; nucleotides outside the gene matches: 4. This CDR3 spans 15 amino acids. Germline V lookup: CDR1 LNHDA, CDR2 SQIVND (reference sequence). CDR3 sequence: CASSPRTSGKETQYF. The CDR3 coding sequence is TGTGCCAGTAGTCCTCGGACTAGCGGGAAAGAGACCCAGTACTTC. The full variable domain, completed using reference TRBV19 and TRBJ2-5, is DGGITQSPKYLFRKEGQNVTLSCEQNLNHDAMYWYRQDPGQGLRLIYYSQIVNDFQKGDIAEGYSVSREKKESFPLTVTSAQKNPTAFYLCASSPRTSGKETQYFGPGTRLLVL.

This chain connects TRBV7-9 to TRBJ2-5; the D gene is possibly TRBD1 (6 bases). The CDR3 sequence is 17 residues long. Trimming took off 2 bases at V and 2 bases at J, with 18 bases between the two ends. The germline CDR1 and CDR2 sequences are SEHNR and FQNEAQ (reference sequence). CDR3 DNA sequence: TGTGCCAGCAGCTTATCACTGAGCCAACAGGGTCAAGAGACCCAGTACTTC. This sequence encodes CASSLSLSQQGQETQYF.

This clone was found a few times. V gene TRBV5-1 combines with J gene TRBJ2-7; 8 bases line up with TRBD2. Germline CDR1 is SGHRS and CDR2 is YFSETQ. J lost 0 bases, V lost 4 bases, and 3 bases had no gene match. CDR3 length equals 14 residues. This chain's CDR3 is CASSVAGPSYEQYF. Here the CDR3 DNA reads TGCGCCAGCAGCGTAGCGGGACCCTCCTACGAGCAGTACTTC.

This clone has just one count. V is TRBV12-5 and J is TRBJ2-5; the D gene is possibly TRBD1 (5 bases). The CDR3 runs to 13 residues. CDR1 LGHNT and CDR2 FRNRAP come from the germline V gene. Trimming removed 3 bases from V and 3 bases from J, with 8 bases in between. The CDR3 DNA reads TGTGCTAGTGGTTTAGGGGTAGAAGAGACCCAGTACTTC. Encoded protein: CASGLGVEETQYF.

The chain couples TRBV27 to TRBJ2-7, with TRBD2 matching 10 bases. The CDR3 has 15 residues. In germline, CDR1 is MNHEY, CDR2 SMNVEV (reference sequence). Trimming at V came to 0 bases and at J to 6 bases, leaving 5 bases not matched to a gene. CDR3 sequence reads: CASSLSASGRAEQYF. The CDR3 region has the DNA TGTGCCAGCAGTTTATCTGCCAGCGGGAGGGCCGAGCAGTACTTC.

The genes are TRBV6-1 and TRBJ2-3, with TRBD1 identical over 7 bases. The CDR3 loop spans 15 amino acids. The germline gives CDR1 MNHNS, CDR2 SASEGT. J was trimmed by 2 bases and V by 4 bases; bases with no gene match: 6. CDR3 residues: CASSVPGTVTDTQYF. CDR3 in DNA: TGTGCCAGCAGTGTACCCGGGACAGTCACAGATACGCAGTATTTT.

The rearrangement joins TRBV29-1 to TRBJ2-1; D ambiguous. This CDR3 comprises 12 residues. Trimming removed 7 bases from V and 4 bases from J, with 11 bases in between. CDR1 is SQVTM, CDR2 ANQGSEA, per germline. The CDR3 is CSAHLEYNEQFF. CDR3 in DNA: TGCAGCGCCCATCTAGAATACAATGAGCAGTTCTTC.

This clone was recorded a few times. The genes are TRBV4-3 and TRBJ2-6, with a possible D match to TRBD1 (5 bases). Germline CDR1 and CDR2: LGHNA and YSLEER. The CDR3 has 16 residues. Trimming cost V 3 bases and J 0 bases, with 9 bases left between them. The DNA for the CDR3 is TGCGCCAGCAGCCATACTACAGGCTCTGGGGCCAACGTCCTGACTTTC. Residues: CASSHTTGSGANVLTF.

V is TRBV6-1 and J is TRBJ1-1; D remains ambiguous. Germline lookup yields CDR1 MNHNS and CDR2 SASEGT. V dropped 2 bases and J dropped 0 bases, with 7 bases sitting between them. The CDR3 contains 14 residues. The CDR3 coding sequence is TGTGCCAGCAGTGAAAGCAGGTTGAACACTGAAGCTTTCTTT. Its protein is CASSESRLNTEAFF.

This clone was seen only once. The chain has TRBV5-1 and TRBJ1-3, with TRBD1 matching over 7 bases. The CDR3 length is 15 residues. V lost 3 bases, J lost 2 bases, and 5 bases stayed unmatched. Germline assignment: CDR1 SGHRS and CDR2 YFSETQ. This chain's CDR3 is CASSWVGQPGNTIYF. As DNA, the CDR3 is TGCGCCAGCAGCTGGGTGGGACAGCCTGGAAACACCATATATTTT.

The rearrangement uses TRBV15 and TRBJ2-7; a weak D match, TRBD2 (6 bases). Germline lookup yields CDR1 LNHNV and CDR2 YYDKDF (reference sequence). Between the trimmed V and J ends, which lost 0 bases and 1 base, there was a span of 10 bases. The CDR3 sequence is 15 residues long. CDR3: CATSRDRRGSYEQYF. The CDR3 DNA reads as TGTGCCACCAGCAGAGATCGTCGGGGGTCCTACGAGCAGTACTTC.

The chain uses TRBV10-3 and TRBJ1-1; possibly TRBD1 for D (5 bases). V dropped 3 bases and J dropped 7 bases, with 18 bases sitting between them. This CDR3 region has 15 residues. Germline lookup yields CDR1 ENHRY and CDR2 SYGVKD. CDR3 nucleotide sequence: TGTGCCATCAGTGATAGGCTTCAGGGTAAGGTTGAAGCTTTCTTT. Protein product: CAISDRLQGKVEAFF.

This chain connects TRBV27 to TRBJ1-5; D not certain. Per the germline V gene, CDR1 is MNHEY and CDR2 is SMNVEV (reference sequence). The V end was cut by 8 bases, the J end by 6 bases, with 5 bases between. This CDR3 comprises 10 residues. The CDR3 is CASGLQPQHF. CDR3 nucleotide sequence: TGTGCCAGCGGACTTCAGCCCCAGCATTTT.

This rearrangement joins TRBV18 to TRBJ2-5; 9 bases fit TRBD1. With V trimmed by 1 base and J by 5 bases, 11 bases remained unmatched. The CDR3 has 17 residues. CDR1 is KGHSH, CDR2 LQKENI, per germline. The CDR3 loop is CASSPQSGTGLSETQYF. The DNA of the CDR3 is TGTGCCAGCTCACCACAAAGTGGGACAGGGCTTTCGGAGACCCAGTACTTC.

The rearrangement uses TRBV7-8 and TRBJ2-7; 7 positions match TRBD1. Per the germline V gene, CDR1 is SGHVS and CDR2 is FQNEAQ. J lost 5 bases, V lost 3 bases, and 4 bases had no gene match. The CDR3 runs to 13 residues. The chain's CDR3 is CASSFRQGNEQYF. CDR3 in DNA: TGTGCCAGCAGCTTCCGACAGGGCAACGAGCAGTACTTC.

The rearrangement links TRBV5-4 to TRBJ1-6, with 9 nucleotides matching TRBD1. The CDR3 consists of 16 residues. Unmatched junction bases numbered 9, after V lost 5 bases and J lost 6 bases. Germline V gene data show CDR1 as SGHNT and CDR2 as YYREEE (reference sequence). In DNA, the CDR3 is TGTGCCAGCAGAAATCGACAGGGGGGGAGTAATTCACCCCTCCACTTT. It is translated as CASRNRQGGSNSPLHF.

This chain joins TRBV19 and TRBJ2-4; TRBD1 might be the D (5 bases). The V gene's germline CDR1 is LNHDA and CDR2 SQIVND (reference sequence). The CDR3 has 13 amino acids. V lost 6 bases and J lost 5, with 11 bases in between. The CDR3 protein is CASRVVGENIQYF. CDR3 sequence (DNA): TGTGCCAGTAGGGTTGTAGGGGAAAACATTCAGTACTTC.

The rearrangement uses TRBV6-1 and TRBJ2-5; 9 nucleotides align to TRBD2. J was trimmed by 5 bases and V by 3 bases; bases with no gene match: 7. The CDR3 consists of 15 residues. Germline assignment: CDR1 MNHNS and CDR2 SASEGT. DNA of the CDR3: TGTGCCAGCAGTGAGTTAGCGGGAGCCGGGGAGACCCAGTACTTC. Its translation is CASSELAGAGETQYF.

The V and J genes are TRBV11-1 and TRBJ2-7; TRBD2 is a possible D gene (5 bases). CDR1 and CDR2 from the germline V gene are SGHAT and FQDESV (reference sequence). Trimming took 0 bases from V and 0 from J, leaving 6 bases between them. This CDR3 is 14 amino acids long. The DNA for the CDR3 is TGTGCCAGCAGCTTAGCGGGGAGCTCCTACGAGCAGTACTTC. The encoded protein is CASSLAGSSYEQYF.

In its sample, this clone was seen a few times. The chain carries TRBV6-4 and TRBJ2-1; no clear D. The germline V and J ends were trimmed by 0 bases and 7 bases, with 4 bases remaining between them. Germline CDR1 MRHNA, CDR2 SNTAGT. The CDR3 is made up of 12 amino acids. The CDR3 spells CASSDSENEQFF. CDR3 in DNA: TGTGCCAGCAGTGACTCAGAGAATGAGCAGTTCTTC.

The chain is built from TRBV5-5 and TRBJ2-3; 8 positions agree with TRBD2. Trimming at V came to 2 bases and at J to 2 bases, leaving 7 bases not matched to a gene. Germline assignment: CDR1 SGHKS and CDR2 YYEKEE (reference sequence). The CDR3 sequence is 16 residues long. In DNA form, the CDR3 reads TGTGCCAGCAGCTTAGGTCGGGGGGGAGACACAGATACGCAGTATTTT. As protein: CASSLGRGGDTDTQYF. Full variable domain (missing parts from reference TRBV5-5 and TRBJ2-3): DAGVTQSPTHLIKTRGQQVTLRCSPISGHKSVSWYQQVLGQGPQFIFQYYEKEERGRGNFPDRFSARQFPNYSSELNVNALLLGDSALYLCASSLGRGGDTDTQYFGPGTRLTVL.

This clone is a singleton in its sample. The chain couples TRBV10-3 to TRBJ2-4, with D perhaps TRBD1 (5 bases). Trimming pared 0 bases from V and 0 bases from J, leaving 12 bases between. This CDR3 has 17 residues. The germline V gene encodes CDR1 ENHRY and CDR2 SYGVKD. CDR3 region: CAISESFGAEAKNIQYF. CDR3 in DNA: TGTGCCATCAGTGAGTCGTTTGGGGCGGAAGCCAAAAACATTCAGTACTTC.

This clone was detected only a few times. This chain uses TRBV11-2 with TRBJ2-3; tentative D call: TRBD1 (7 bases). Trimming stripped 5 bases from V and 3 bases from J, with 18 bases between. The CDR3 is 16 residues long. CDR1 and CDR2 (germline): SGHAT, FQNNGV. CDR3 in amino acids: CASSGGTVLKTDTQYF. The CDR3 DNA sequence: TGTGCCAGCAGCGGAGGGACAGTTTTGAAGACAGATACGCAGTATTTT.

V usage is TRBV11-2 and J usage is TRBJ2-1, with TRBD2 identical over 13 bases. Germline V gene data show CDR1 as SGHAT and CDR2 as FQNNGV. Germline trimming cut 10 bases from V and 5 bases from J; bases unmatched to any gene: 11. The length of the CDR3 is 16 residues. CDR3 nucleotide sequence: TGTGCCACCTCCTATATAGGACTAGCGGGGGACAATGAGCAGTTCTTC. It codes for CATSYIGLAGDNEQFF.

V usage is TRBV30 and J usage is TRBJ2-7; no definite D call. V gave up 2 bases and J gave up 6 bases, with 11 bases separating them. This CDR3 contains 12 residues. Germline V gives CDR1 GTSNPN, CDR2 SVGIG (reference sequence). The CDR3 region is CAWSLGALEQYF. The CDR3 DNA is TGTGCCTGGAGTCTAGGAGCTCTCGAGCAGTACTTC.

CDR3 residues: CASSLELYEQYF. In DNA form, the CDR3 reads TGTGCCAGCAGCTTAGAACTCTACGAGCAGTACTTC. V and J are TRBV11-3 and TRBJ2-7; D unclear. The CDR3 is 12 residues long. V shed 0 bases and J shed 3 bases, with 3 bases lying between them. Germline CDR1 and CDR2: SGHNT and YENEEA.